This TCR beta chain emerged from a study of Graves' ophthalmopathy and Graves' hyperthyroidism. Findings and caveats of the study: The blood repertoire also included most expanded thyroid clonotypes above 0.001 frequency. The model achieved 55% to 71% sensitivity and roughly 72% specificity for ophthalmopathy progression.

Among the hyperthyroidism patients, all were newly diagnosed, aged 18 to 65, with under 2 months' duration. The authors diagnosed from clinical symptoms, serum thyroxine, TRAb, thyroid ultrasound and orbital computed tomography. This clonotype was seen just once. The antigen is undetermined. Investigators amplified TCR beta CDR3 regions from RNA transcripts. First-round RT-PCR employed HTBI primers, with a second-round multiplex PCR after it. TCRdb analysed the multiplex PCR reads with MiXCR anew, one entry per CDR3 protein. The profile shows about 620,000 distinct CDR3 sequences, 22% of them singletons. The CDR3 covers 15 residues. V gave up 0 bases and J gave up 1 base, with 8 bases separating them. Germline CDR1 is SGHTS and CDR2 is YDEGEE.

V gene TRBV5-8 combines with J gene TRBJ1-5; D unresolved. Material: peripheral blood. The TCR was taken from a woman under 30 with stable Graves' hyperthyroidism. Some clones in this sample may be carry-over from other donors' samples. Written as DNA, the CDR3 is TGTGCCAGCAGCTTGGGGCAGACGAGCAATCAGCCCCAGCATTTT. Translated: CASSLGQTSNQPQHF.